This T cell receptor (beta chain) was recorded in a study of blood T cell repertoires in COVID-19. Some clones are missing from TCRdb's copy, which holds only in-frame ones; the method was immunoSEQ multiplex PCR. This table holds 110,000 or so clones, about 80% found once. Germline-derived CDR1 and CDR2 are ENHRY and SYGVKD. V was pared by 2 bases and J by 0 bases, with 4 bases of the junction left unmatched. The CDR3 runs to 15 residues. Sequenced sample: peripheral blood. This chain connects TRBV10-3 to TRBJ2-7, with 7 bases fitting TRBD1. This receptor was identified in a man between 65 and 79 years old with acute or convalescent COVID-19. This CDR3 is CAISERGGYSYEQYF. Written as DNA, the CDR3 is TGTGCCATCAGTGAGAGAGGGGGCTACTCCTACGAGCAGTACTTC.